This entry concerns a single TCR beta chain. Its antigen is still unknown. The record has no base qualities; no much larger clone is one base away. Each donor gave one peripheral blood draw, averaging roughly 100 mL, which was collected into heparinised tubes. A BD FACSAria II was used to sort naive, central memory, regulatory and stem cell-like memory CD4+ T cells with a panel that included CD45RO, CCR7, CD25, CD127, CD95 and CD27. Purity was above 95% for every sorted population. PBMCs were separated immediately by Lymphoprep density gradient centrifugation and were stained directly, without being cultured. So that batch effects would be minimized, each experiment stained and sorted samples in pairs, pairing one healthy donor with one patient. This sample was taken from a study of beta chain features in type 1 diabetes (dated by TCRdb to the late 2010s). With respect to the entire study: Mean age, gender distribution, total cell number and subset yield did not differ between patients and healthy donors. Across all samples, some 110,000,000 sorted cells were examined, and cell number per subset correlated strongly with RNA yield. In the study, TCRB repertoires of sorted circulating CD4+ T cell subsets from recently diagnosed type 1 diabetes patients were compared with those of matched healthy donors. Naive and central memory subsets were obtained from all 30 or so donors, but regulatory and stem cell-like memory subsets were isolated from only 8 patients and about eight healthy donors. Broad study findings and their caveats: Because small numbers of individuals were included in the HLA sub-analyses, any influence of HLA type on TCRB rearrangement was left unresolved. Shorter templates might be favored by PCR, yet because patient and control samples were amplified and corrected together, any such skew would affect both groups equally. Patients with type 1 diabetes made fewer insertions and deleted more nucleotides at VDJ recombination sites, implying thymic rearrangement abnormalities. Naive, central memory and regulatory TCRB repertoires appeared to be more alike among patients than among healthy donors. Because cDNA was sequenced instead of genomic DNA, activated cells with high expression could be over-represented, although the groups did not differ in activation or CD3 levels. Type 1 diabetes patients showed a moderate but significant shortening of TCRB CDR3 length in all four CD4+ subsets.

The entire isolated RNA was reverse transcribed using the High Capacity cDNA Reverse Transcription Kit, and thus expressed TCRB transcripts were sequenced. Deep immunoSEQ sequencing was performed on naive, central memory and regulatory T cell samples, with an average of roughly 3.5 million total reads per sample. After sorted cells were lysed in RLT buffer, RNA was extracted with DNase-treated RNeasy Micro or Mini kits, with the choice depending on cell number. Each cell subset was processed on its own to prevent cross-contamination, while patient and healthy donor samples were processed together. The immunoSEQ multiplex PCR was used to amplify TCRB sequences from cDNA, yielding 87-bp fragments that span the CDR3 region. Amplicons were sequenced on the Illumina HiSeq platform. Per the original workflow: PCR bias was corrected computationally using synthetic template baselines, and reads within Hamming distance 2 were collapsed, with unmergeable singletons discarded. By aligning reads against IMGT, V, D and J genes, CDR3 length, and insertions or deletions at six rearrangement sites were assigned. Within each subset, clonotype counts were normalized to sorted cell number, and only after that were true diversity and Gini coefficients computed with the tcR R package. The overlap coefficient, calculated on TCRB nucleotide sequences, was used to quantify repertoire sharing. As a proxy for the pre-selection repertoire, out-of-frame TCRB sequences from naive cells were analyzed. The table was pulled from immuneACCESS by TCRdb, which kept in-frame rearrangements only. Such tables lose some clones; where checked, under half of the loss comes from unresolved V genes, and the rest has no known cause. The V and J calls and clone size were taken over from that table, and D and trimming were inferred from the DNA. The sample records 900,000 or so clones, roughly 17% of which are singletons. The ten top clones hold 0.023% of the sample.

Reading from cysteine to phenylalanine, the CDR3 counts 15 amino acids. The sequence is cut down to CDR3 DNA, 45 bases in frame from base 1. Relative to germline, V is missing 5 bases and J is missing 0 bases, with 3 bases of the junction outside any gene match. As encoded in the germline V gene (reference sequence), CDR1 is SGHNT while CDR2 is YYREEE. The chain is encoded by TRBV5-4 joined to TRBJ2-1; TRBD2 fits 9 bases in the junction. This TCR came from a woman aged 18-29 years in good health. Specimen: naive CD4+ T cells from blood. Read against the paper, the sample's cell subset or site label means: true naive CD4+ T cells. The nucleotides read TGTGCCAGCAGTTCTAGCGGGGCCTCCTACAATGAGCAGTTCTTC. It specifies CASSSSGASYNEQFF.